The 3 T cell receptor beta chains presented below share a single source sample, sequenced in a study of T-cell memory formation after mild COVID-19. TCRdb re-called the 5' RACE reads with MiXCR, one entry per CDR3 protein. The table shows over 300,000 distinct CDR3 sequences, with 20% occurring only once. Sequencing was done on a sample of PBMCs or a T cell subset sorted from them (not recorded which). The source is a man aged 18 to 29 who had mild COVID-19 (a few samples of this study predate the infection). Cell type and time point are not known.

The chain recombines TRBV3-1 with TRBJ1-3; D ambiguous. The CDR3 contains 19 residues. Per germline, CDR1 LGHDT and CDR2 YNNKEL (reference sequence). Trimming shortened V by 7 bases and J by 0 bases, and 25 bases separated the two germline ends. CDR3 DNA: TGTGCCAGCACCGCGTCGGCGGCGGCTGCAAGGAGCTCTGGAAACACCATATATTTT. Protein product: CASTASAAAARSSGNTIYF.

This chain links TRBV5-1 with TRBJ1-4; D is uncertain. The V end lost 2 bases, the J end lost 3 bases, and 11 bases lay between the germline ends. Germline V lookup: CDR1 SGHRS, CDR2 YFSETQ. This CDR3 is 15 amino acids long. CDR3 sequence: CASSLRPAANEKLFF. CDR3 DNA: TGCGCCAGCAGCTTACGGCCAGCCGCTAATGAAAAACTGTTTTTT.

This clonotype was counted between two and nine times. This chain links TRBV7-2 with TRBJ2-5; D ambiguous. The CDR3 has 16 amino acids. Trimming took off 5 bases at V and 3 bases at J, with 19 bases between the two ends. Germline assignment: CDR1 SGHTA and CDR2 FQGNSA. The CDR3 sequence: CASSDPYALEEETQYF. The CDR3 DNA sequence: TGTGCCAGCAGCGATCCATATGCTCTGGAAGAAGAGACCCAGTACTTC.